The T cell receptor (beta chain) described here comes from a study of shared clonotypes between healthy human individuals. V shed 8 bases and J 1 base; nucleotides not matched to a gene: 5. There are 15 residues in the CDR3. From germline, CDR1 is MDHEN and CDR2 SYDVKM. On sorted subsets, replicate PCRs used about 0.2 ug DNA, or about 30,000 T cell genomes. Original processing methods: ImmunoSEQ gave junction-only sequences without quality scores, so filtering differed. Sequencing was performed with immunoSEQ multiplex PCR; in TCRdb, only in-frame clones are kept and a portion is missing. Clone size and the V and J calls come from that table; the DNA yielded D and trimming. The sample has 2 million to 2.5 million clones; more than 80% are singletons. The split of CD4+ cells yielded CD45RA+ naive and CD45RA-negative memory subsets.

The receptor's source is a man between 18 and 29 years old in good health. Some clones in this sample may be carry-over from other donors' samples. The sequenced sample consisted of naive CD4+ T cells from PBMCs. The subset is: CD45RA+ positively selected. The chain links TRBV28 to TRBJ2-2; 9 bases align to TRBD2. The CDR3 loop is CASVSGSRNTGELFF. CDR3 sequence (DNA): TGTGCCAGCGTTAGCGGGAGTAGGAACACCGGGGAGCTGTTTTTT. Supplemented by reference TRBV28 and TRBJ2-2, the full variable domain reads DVKVTQSSRYLVKRTGEKVFLECVQDMDHENMFWYRQDPGLGLRLIYFSYDVKMKEKGDIPEGYSVSREKKERFSLILESASTNQTSMYLCASVSGSRNTGELFFGEGSRLTVL.